This T cell receptor (beta chain) derives from a study of blood T cells in healthy people across ages. Germline V gives CDR1 SNHLY, CDR2 FYNNEI. Trimming took 1 base from V and 4 from J; bases not matched to a gene: 2. The CDR3 length is 16 residues. The authors ran a second PCR of about 6 to 11 cycles using a sample-barcoded 5' primer and a J-beta primer mix. TCRdb called the 5' RACE reads again in MiXCR, with one record for every CDR3 protein. Of around 620,000 distinct CDR3 sequences listed, 27% are singletons. The chain couples TRBV2 to TRBJ2-3; 13 bases fit TRBD2. The sequence was collected from a woman in her seventies in good health. Sequencing used blood. The CDR3 DNA reads as TGTGCCAGCAGTGAAGAGGGACTAGCGGGGTCAGATACGCAGTATTTT. Protein: CASSEEGLAGSDTQYF.